The entry below gives a single TCR beta chain sequence along with its context. What it binds is unknown. The record originates from a study of shared clonotypes between healthy human individuals. Notes on the study in general: Sharing across four donors was highest in naive CD4 (roughly 5%) and lowest in memory CD8 (roughly 0.4%).

Germline CDR1 SGDLS, CDR2 YYNGEE. This CDR3 is 11 amino acids long. V was clipped by 4 bases and J by 8 bases, with 9 bases between them. Libraries were prepared by immunoSEQ multiplex PCR; TCRdb keeps only in-frame clonotypes and omits some of them. Counted here are some 1.5 million clones, around 95% occurring once; the ten biggest clones make up over 1%. The material sequenced was naive CD4+ T cells sorted from blood. Subset described: CD45RA+ positively selected. V usage is TRBV9 and J usage is TRBJ1-2; D call uncertain. This TCR came from a man aged 25-45 years in good health. CDR3 nucleotide sequence: TGTGCCAGCAGCTCCCAAGGGGGCTACACCTTC. It specifies CASSSQGGYTF. Full variable domain (outside the CDR3, taken from reference TRBV9 and TRBJ1-2): DSGVTQTPKHLITATGQRVTLRCSPRSGDLSVYWYQQSLDQGLQFLIQYYNGEERAKGNILERFSAQQFPDLHSELNLSSLELGDSALYFCASSSQGGYTFGSGTRLTVV.